A single sample gave rise to the 4 T cell receptor beta chains below, sequenced in a study of blood T cell repertoires in COVID-19. Clones were sequenced by immunoSEQ multiplex PCR, and TCRdb holds only the in-frame ones, with some missing. The table lists about 180,000 clones, 79% of them singletons, with approximately 7.6% in the top ten. The sequencing sample was made of peripheral blood. The receptors shown here come from a woman aged 55-70 years with COVID-19, enrolled during active disease.

The chain uses TRBV7-2 and TRBJ2-7, with D possibly being TRBD2 (5 bases). Trimming shortened V by 1 base and J by 1 base, and 8 bases separated the two germline ends. The length of the CDR3 is 14 residues. Per germline, CDR1 SGHTA and CDR2 FQGNSA. The CDR3 bases are TGTGCCAGCAGCTTAGGGGAGATTTCCTACGAGCAGTACTTC. This encodes CASSLGEISYEQYF.

The chain links TRBV4-3 to TRBJ2-1; perhaps TRBD1 as D (5 bases). The CDR3 has 18 amino acids. V was pared by 0 bases and J by 5 bases, with 20 bases between. The germline V gene encodes CDR1 LGHNA and CDR2 YSLEER. CDR3 sequence reads: CASSQEAVLGRGNNEQFF. The CDR3 DNA reads as TGCGCCAGCAGCCAAGAGGCCGTTTTGGGAAGGGGAAACAATGAGCAGTTCTTC.

The chain couples TRBV6-6 to TRBJ2-7, with D possibly being TRBD1 (6 bases). Trimming pared 6 bases from V and 5 bases from J, leaving 11 bases between. The germline CDR1 and CDR2 sequences are MNHNY and SVGAGI (reference sequence). This CDR3 has 12 residues. The chain's CDR3 is CASRQGRNEQYV. In DNA form, the CDR3 reads TGTGCCAGCAGACAGGGACGGAACGAGCAGTACGTC.

The chain couples TRBV5-6 to TRBJ2-7, with 7 positions matching TRBD2. The CDR3 runs 15 residues. Looked up from germline, CDR1 is SGHDT and CDR2 is YYEEEE. J lost 3 bases, V lost 0 bases, and 6 bases had no gene match. The CDR3 protein is CASSLGRGFGYEQYF. The CDR3 DNA reads TGTGCCAGCAGCTTGGGGCGGGGGTTCGGCTACGAGCAGTACTTC.